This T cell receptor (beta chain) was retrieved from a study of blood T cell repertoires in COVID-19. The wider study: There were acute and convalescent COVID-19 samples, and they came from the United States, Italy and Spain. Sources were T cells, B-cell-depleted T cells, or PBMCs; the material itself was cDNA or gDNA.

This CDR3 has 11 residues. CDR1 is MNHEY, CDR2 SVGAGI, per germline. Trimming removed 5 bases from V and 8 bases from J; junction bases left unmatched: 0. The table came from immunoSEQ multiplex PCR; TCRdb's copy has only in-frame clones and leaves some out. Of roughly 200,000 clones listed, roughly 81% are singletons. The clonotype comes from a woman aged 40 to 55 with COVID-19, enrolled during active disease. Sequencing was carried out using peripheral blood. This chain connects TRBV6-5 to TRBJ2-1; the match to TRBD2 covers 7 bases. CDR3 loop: CASSSGDEQFF. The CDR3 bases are TGTGCCAGCAGTAGCGGGGATGAGCAGTTCTTC.